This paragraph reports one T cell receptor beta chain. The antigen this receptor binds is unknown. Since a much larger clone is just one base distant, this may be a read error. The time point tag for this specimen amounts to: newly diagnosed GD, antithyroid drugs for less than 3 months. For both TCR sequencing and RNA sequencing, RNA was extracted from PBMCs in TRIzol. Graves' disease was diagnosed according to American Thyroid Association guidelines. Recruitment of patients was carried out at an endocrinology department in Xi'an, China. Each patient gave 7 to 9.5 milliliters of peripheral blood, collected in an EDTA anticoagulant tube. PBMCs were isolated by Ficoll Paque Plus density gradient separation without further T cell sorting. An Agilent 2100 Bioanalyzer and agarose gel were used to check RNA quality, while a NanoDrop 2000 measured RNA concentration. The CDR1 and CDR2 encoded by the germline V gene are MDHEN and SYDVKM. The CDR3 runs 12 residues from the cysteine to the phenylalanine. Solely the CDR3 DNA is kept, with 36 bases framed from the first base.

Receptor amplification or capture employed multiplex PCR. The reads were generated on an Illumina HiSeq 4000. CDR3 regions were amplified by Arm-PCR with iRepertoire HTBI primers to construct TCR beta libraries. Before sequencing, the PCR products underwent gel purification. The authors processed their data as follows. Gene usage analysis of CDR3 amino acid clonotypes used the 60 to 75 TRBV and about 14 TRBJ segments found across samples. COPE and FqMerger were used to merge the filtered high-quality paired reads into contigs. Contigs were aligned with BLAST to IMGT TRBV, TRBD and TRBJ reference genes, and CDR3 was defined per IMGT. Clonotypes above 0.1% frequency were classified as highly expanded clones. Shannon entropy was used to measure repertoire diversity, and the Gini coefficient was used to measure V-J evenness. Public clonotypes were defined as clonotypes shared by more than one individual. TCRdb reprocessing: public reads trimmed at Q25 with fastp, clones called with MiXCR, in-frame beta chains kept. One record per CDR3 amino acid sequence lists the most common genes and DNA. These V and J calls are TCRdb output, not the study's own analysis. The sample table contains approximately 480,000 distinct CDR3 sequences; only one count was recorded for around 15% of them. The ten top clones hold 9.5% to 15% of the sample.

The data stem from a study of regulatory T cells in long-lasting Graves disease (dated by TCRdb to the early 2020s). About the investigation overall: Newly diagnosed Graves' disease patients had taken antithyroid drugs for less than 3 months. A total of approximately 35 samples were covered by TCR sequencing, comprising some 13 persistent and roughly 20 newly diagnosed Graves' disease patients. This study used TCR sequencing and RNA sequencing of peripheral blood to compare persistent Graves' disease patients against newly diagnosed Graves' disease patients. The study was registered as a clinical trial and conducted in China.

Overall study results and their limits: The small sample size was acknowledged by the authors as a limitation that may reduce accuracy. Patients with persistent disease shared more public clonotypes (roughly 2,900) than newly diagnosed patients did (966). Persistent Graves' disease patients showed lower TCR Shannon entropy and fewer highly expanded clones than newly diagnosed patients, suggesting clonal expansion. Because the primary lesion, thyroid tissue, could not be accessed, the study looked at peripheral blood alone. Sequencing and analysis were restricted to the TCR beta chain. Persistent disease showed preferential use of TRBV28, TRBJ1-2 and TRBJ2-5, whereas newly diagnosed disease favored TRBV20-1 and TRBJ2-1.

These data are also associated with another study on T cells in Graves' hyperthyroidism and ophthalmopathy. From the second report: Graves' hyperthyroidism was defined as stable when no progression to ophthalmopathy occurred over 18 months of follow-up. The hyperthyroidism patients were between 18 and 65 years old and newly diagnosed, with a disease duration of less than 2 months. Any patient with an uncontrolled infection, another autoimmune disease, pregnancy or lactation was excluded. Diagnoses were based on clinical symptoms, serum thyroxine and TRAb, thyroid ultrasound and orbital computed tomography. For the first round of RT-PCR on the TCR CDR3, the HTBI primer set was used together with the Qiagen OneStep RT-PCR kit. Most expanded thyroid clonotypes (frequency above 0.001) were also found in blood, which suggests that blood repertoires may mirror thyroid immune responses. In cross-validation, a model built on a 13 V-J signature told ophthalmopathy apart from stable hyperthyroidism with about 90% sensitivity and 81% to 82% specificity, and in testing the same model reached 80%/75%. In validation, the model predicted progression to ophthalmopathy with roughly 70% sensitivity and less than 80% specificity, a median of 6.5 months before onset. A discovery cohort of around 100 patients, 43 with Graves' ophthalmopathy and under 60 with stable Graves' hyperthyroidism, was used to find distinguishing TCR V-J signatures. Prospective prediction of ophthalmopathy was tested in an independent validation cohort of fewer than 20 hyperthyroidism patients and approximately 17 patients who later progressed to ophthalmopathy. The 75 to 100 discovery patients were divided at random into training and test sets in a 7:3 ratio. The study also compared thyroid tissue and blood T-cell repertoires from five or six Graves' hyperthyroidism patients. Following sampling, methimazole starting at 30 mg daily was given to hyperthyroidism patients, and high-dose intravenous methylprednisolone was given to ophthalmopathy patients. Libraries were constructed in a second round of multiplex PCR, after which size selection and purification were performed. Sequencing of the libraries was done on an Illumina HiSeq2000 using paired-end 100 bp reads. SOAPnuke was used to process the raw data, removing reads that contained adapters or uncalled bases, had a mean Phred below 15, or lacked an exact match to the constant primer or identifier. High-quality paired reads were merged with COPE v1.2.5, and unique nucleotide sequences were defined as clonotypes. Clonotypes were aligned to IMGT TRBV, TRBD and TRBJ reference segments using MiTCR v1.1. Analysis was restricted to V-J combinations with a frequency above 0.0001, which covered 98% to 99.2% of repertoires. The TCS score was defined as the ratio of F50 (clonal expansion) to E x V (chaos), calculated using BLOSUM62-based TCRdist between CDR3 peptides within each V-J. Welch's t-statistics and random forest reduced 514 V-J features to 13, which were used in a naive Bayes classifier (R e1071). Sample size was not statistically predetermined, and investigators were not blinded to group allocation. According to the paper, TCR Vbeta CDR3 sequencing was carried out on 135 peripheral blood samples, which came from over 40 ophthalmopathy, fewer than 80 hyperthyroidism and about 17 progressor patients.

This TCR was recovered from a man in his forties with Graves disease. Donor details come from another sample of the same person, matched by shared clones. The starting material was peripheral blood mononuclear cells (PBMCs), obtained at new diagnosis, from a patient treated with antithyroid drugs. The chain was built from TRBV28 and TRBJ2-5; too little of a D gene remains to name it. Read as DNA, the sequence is TGTGCCGGCAGCACCGCTTTTGAGACCCAGTACTTC. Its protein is CAGSTAFETQYF.